This passage covers 8 T cell receptor beta chains from one sample sequenced in a study of T cells in Graves' hyperthyroidism and ophthalmopathy. The investigators amplified TCR beta CDR3 regions from RNA transcripts. The HTBI primer set drove a first-round RT-PCR of the TCR CDR3. TCRdb itself ran the multiplex PCR reads through MiXCR, one entry per CDR3 protein. The table records roughly 290,000 distinct CDR3 sequences, about 15% of them present only once. Sequencing used blood. The receptors originated from a woman aged 55 to 70 with Graves' ophthalmopathy.

This chain links TRBV28 with TRBJ2-5, with D uncertain. Trimming took 5 bases from V and 2 from J, leaving 18 bases between them. CDR3 length: 16 amino acids. CDR1 is MDHEN, CDR2 SYDVKM, per germline. CDR3 nucleotides: TGTGCCAGCAGTCTAACCCTCGTACAGAAACAAGAGACCCAGTACTTC. Protein sequence: CASSLTLVQKQETQYF.

This clonotype appeared many times. The V call is TRBV28, the J call TRBJ1-1; D may be TRBD1 (6 bases). The ends were cut back, 6 bases at V and 8 bases at J, with 13 bases in the middle. Germline values: CDR1 MDHEN, CDR2 SYDVKM. The CDR3 is 12 residues long. CDR3 loop: CASRLTRGEAFF. The CDR3 coding sequence is TGTGCCAGCAGGTTAACGAGGGGGGAAGCTTTCTTT.

This clonotype was recorded at least ten times. The chain links TRBV7-9 to TRBJ2-1; D possibly matches TRBD1 or TRBD2 (5 bases each). The CDR3 is 15 residues long. The ends were cut back, 4 bases at V and 6 bases at J, with 16 bases in the middle. Germline values: CDR1 SEHNR, CDR2 FQNEAQ (reference sequence). The CDR3: CASSSGTVRINEQFF. CDR3 nucleotides: TGTGCCAGCAGCTCCGGGACGGTGAGGATCAATGAGCAGTTCTTC. Using reference TRBV7-9 and TRBJ2-1 for the parts outside the CDR3, the full variable domain is DTGVSQNPRHKITKRGQNVTFRCDPISEHNRLYWYRQTLGQGPEFLTYFQNEAQLEKSRLLSDRFSAERPKGSFSTLEIQRTEQGDSAMYLCASSSGTVRINEQFFGPGTRLTVL.

This clonotype appeared many times. The chain combines TRBV20-1 with TRBJ2-7; TRBD1 might be the D (6 bases). V was pared by 1 base and J by 2 bases, with 21 bases between. The CDR3 consists of 17 residues. Germline CDR1 and CDR2: DFQATT and SNEGSKA (reference sequence). The CDR3 loop is CSARVAFGQLRAYEQYF. CDR3 DNA sequence: TGCAGTGCTAGAGTCGCGTTTGGACAGCTACGAGCCTACGAGCAGTACTTC.

This clonotype was counted at least ten times. CDR3 nucleotides: TGCAGTGCTAGAGAGAGGGGCAGGGACGTCACAGATACGCAGTATTTT. This sequence encodes CSARERGRDVTDTQYF. V and J are TRBV20-1 and TRBJ2-3; tentatively, D is TRBD1 or TRBD2 (5 bases each). The CDR3 has 16 amino acids. The ends were cut back, 0 bases at V and 2 bases at J, with 15 bases in the middle. Looked up from germline, CDR1 is DFQATT and CDR2 is SNEGSKA (reference sequence).

This clonotype came up many times. The chain links TRBV18 to TRBJ1-4; D might be TRBD1 (5 bases). Between the trimmed V and J ends, which lost 2 bases and 8 bases, there was a span of 12 bases. This CDR3 is 14 amino acids long. Germline V CDR1 and CDR2: KGHSH, LQKENI. CDR3 coding DNA: TGTGCCAGCTCACCAGGGACCACCGTCGAAAAACTGTTTTTT. It specifies CASSPGTTVEKLFF.

The chain uses TRBV7-9 and TRBJ1-2; unclear D gene. V lost 5 bases and J lost 4, with 17 bases in between. This CDR3 comprises 15 residues. Germline V gene sequence: CDR1 SEHNR, CDR2 FQNEAQ (reference sequence). The CDR3 reads CASSGPGQFIYGYTF. In DNA form, the CDR3 reads TGTGCCAGCAGCGGCCCGGGCCAGTTCATCTATGGCTACACCTTC.

On this clonotype itself: Given a much more abundant clone one base away, this may be a read error. The chain employs TRBV5-1 and TRBJ1-2; D is unclear. The germline V gene encodes CDR1 SGHRS and CDR2 YFSETQ. Trimming removed 0 bases at V and 7 bases at J, with 16 bases between. The CDR3 has 15 amino acids. CDR3 DNA: TGCGCCAGCAGCTTGGCCAAAGCAGGCCCTCCTGGCTACACCTTC. Translated: CASSLAKAGPPGYTF.